The entry that follows covers one TCR beta chain sequence. This sample was taken from a study of T cell responses to AZD1222 COVID-19 vaccine. This CDR3 has 14 amino acids. V lost 4 bases to trimming and J lost 10 bases; unmatched junction nucleotides: 4. Germline loops: CDR1 SGHDT, CDR2 YYEEEE. TCRdb keeps only in-frame clones here, not all; method: immunoSEQ multiplex PCR. This table holds 150,000 or so clones, approximately 90% found once. V and J are TRBV5-6 and TRBJ2-1, with 14 bases that match TRBD2. This sample comprised peripheral blood, obtained on day 0 of MenACWY control vaccination. The receptor comes from an adult in good health. The CDR3: CASSGTSGGREQFF. The DNA for the CDR3 is TGTGCCAGCAGCGGGACTAGCGGGGGCCGGGAGCAGTTCTTC.